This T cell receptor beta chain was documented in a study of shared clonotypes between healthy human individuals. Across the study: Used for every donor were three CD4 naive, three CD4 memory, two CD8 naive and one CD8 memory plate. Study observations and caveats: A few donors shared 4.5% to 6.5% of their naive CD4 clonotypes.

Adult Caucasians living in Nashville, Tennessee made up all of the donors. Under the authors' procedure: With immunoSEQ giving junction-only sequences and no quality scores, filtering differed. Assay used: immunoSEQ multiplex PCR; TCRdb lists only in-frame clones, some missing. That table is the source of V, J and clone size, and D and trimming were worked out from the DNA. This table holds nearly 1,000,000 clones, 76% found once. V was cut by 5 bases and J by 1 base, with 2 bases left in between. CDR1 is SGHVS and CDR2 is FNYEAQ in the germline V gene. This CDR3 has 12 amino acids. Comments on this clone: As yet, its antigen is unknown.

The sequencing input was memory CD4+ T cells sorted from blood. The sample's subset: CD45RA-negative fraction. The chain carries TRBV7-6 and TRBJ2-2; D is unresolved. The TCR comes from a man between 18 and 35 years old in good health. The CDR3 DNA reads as TGTGCCAGCAGCGTGAACACCGGGGAGCTGTTTTTT. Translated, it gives CASSVNTGELFF.